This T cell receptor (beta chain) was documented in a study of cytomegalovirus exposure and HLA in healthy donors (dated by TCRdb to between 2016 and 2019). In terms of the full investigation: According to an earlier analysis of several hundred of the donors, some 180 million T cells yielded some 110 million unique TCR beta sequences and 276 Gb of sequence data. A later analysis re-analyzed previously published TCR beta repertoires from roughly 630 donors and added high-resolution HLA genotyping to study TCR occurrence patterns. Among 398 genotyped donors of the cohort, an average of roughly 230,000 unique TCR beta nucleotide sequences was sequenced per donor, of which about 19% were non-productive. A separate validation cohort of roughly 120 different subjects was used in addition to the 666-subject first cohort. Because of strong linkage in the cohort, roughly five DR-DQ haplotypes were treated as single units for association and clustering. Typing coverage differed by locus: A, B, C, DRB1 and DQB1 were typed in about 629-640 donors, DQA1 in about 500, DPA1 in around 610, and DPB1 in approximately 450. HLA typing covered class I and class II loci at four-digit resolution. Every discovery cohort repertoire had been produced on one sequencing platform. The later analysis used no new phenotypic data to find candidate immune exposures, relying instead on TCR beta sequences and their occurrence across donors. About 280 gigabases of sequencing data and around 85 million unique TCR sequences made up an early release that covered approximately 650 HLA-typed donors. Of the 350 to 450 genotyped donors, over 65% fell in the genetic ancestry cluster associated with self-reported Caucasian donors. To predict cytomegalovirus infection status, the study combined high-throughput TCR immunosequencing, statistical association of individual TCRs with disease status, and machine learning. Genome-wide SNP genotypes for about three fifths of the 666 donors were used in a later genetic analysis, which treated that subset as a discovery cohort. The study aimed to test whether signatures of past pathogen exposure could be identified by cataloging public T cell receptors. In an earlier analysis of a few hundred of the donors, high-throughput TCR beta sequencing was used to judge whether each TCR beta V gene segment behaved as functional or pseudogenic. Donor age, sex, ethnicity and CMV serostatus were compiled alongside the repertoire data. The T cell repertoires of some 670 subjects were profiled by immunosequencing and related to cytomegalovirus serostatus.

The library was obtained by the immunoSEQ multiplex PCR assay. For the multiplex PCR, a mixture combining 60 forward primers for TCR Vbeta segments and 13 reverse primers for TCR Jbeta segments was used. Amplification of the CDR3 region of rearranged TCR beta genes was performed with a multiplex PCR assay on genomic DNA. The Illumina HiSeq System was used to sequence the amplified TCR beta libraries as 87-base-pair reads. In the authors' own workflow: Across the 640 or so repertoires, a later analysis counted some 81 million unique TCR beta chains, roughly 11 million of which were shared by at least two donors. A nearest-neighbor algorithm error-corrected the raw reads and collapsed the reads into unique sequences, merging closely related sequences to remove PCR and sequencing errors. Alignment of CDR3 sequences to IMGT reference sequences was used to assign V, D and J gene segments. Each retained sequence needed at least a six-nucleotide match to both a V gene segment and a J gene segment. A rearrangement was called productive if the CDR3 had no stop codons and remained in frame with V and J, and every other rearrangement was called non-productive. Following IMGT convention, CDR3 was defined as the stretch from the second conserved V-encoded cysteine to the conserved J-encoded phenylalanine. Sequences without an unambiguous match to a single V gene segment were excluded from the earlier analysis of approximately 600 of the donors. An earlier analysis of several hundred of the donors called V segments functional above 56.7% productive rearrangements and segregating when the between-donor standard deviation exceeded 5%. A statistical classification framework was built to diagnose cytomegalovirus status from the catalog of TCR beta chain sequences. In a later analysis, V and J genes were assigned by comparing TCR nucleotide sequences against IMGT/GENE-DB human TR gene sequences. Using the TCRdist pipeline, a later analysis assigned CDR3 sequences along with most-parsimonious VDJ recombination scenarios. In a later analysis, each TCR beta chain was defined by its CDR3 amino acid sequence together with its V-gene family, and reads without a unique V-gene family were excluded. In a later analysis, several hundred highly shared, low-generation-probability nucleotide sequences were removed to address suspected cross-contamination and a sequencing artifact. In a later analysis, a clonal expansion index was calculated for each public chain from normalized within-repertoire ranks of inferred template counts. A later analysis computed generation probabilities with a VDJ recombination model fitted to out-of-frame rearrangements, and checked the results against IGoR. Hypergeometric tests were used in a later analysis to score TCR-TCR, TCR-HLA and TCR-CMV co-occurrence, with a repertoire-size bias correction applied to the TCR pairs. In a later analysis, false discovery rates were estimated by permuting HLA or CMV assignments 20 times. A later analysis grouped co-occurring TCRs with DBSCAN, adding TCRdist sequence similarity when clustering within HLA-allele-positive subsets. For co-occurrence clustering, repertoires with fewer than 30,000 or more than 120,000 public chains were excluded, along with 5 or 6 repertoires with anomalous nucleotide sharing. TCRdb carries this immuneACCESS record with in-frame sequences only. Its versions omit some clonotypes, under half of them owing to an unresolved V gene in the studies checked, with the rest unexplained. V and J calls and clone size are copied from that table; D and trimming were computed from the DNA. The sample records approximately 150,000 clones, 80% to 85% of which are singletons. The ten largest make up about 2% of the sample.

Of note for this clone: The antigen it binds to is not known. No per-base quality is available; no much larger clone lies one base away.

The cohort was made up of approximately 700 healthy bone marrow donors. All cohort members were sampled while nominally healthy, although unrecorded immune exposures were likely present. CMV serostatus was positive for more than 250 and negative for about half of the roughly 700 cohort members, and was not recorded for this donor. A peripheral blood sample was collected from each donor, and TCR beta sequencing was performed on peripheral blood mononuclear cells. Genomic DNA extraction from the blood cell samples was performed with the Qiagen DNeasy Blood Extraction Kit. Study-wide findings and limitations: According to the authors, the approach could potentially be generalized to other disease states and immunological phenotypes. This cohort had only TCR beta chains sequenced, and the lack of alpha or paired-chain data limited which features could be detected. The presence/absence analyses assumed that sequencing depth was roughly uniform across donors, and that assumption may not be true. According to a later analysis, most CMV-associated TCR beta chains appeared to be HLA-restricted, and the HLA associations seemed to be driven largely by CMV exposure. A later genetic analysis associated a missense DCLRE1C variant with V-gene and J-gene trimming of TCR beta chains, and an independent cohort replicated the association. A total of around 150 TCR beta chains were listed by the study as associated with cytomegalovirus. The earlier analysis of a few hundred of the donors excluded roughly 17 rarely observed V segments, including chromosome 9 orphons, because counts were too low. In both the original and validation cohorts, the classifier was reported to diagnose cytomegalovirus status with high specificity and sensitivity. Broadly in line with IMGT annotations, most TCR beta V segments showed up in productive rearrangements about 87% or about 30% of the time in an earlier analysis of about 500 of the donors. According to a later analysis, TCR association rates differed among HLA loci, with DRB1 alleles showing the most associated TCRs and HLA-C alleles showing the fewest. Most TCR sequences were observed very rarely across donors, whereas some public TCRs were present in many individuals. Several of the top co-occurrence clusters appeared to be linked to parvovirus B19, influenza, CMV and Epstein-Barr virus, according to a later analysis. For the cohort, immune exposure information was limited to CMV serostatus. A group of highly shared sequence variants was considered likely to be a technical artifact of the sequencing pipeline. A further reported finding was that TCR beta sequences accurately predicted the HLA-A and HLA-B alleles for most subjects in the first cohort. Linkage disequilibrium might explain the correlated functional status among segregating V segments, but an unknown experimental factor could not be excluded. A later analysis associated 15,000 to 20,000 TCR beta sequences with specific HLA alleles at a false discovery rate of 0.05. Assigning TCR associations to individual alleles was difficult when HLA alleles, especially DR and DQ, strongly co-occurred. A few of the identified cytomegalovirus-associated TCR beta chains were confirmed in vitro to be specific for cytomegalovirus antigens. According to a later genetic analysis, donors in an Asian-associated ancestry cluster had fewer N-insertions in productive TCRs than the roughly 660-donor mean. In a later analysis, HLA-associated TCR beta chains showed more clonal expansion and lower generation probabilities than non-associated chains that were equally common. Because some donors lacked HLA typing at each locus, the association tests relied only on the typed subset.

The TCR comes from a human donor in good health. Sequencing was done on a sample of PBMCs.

Here the CDR3 is given as CASSAQGPLYGYTF. The DNA sequence is as follows: TGTGCCAGCAGTGCACAGGGCCCCCTCTATGGCTACACCTTC. The chain was built from TRBV27 and TRBJ1-2; the D gene is possibly TRBD1, with 6 bases matching. V gives up 5 bases and J gives up 4 bases, and the segment between their germline ends measures 14 bases. The CDR3 contains 14 residues, cysteine and phenylalanine counted. Solely the CDR3 DNA is kept, with 42 bases framed from the first base. In the germline V gene (reference sequence), CDR1 corresponds to MNHEY and CDR2 to SMNVEV.